This T cell receptor beta chain came from a study of OX40 agonist ivuxolimab in advanced cancers. The overall study: All patients had ivuxolimab intravenously every 2 weeks at 0.01 to 10 mg/kg. Past anti-PD-1, anti-PD-L1 or anti-CTLA-4 therapy was accepted, and roughly 40% had received some. Study results and caveats: At 0.1 to 3.0 mg/kg and by week 6, clonal expansion occurred in CD4+ and CD8+ blood T cells.

Exclusion applied to patients with autoimmune disease history or systemic immunosuppression. As regards this clone: Its antigen is as yet unknown.

The repertoire was sequenced with immunoSEQ multiplex PCR; TCRdb's copy has only in-frame clones and lacks some. The sample lists around 70,000 clones; 85% to 90% were seen once. The receptor's source is an adult with an advanced solid tumor such as melanoma, head and neck, liver or kidney cancer. The material was CD4+ or CD8+ T cells sorted from blood, obtained in a trial of the OX40 agonist ivuxolimab.

DNA of the CDR3: TGCGCCAGCAGCTCAGGACAGGGGGACTCACCCCTCCACTTT. It encodes CASSSGQGDSPLHF. The V gene is TRBV5-1, the J gene TRBJ1-6; 10 bases line up with TRBD1. The germline V gene encodes CDR1 SGHRS and CDR2 YFSETQ. V gave up 3 bases and J gave up 10 bases; unmatched junction bases: 4. This CDR3 comprises 14 residues.